A single sample is the source of the 32 T cell receptor beta chains below, sequenced in a study of T-cell memory formation after mild COVID-19 (dated by TCRdb to the early 2020s). The library was built by means of 5' RACE. Sequencing relied on an Illumina NovaSeq 6000. TCRdb handled the public reads itself, with Q25 trimming in fastp and clone calling in MiXCR, and kept productive beta chains. Rows are unified per CDR3 protein, each entry keeping the most common DNA and genes. Within this sample are roughly 400,000 distinct CDR3 sequences, with about 24% of them counted one time only. The ten largest clonotypes hold about 8.7% of the sample. The sample was PBMCs or a T cell subset sorted from them (not recorded which). These receptors all stem from an adult woman who had mild COVID-19 (a few samples of this study predate the infection). The sample titles of this study are shuffled in the database, so cell type and time point are left out; the donor was told from shared clones.

The rearrangement links TRBV5-5 to TRBJ2-4; D is perhaps TRBD1 (6 bases). The CDR3 is 14 residues long. Germline CDR1 and CDR2: SGHKS and YYEKEE (reference sequence). The V and J ends lost 3 bases and 2 bases respectively, with 9 bases between them. The CDR3 sequence: CASSSQGTKNIQYF. CDR3 DNA sequence: TGTGCCAGCAGCTCGCAGGGGACCAAAAACATTCAGTACTTC.

The chain carries TRBV15 and TRBJ2-2; 7 nucleotides align to TRBD1. The junction had 10 bases not matched to a gene; V was cut back by 0 bases and J by 6 bases. Germline V gene data show CDR1 as LNHNV and CDR2 as YYDKDF (reference sequence). The CDR3 is made up of 17 amino acids. CDR3 nucleotides: TGTGCCACCAGCAGAGACCGGAGACAGGGACAAGCCGGGGAGCTGTTTTTT. Translated: CATSRDRRQGQAGELFF.

The chain has TRBV9 and TRBJ1-5; possibly TRBD1 for D (5 bases). V was trimmed by 0 bases and J by 8 bases, leaving 15 bases between them. Germline V gives CDR1 SGDLS, CDR2 YYNGEE. This CDR3 is 15 amino acids long. The CDR3 bases are TGTGCCAGCAGCGTAGATGGGACGGGATGGGAGCCCCAGCATTTT. Residues: CASSVDGTGWEPQHF. The full variable domain, with the rest looked up from reference TRBV9 and TRBJ1-5, is DSGVTQTPKHLITATGQRVTLRCSPRSGDLSVYWYQQSLDQGLQFLIQYYNGEERAKGNILERFSAQQFPDLHSELNLSSLELGDSALYFCASSVDGTGWEPQHFGDGTRLSIL.

The chain is built from TRBV12-3 or TRBV12-4 and TRBJ2-1; 8 nucleotides agree with TRBD2. V shed 4 bases, J shed 8 bases, and the junction held 4 bases outside the gene matches. CDR3 length equals 13 residues. The CDR3 DNA is TGTGCCAGCAGTTCCGGACTAGCCCATGAGCAGTTCTTC. Its protein is CASSSGLAHEQFF.

This clonotype showed up just a few times. V gene TRBV20-1 combines with J gene TRBJ1-4, with D tentatively TRBD1 (6 bases). The germline gives CDR1 DFQATT, CDR2 SNEGSKA (reference sequence). The length of the CDR3 is 14 residues. V lost 6 bases and J 6 bases, leaving 17 bases between the germline ends. CDR3 residues: CSALGGAGDEKLFF. CDR3 nucleotide sequence: TGCAGTGCCTTAGGTGGGGCAGGGGATGAAAAACTGTTTTTT.

In this sample, this clonotype turned up once. The chain combines TRBV7-6 with TRBJ1-1; 10 bases are a match to TRBD1. Per the germline V gene, CDR1 is SGHVS and CDR2 is FNYEAQ. The CDR3 covers 15 residues. V lost 5 bases, J lost 7 bases, and 10 bases stayed unmatched. The CDR3 DNA follows: TGTGCCAGCAGCCGAATAGACAGGGGGCAAAATGAAGCTTTCTTT. It translates to CASSRIDRGQNEAFF.

The table lists this clonotype with a few counts. The J gene is TRBJ1-1, the V gene TRBV3-1; D is uncertain. Looked up from germline, CDR1 is LGHDT and CDR2 is YNNKEL (reference sequence). The CDR3 is 13 amino acids. V dropped 7 bases and J dropped 1 base, with 10 bases sitting between them. The CDR3 protein is CASTRGSNTEAFF. The CDR3 bases are TGTGCCAGCACCCGGGGATCGAACACTGAAGCTTTCTTT.

There are a few counts of this clonotype. The chain uses TRBV30 and TRBJ2-7; a possible D gene is TRBD1 (6 bases). From germline, CDR1 is GTSNPN and CDR2 SVGIG (reference sequence). The CDR3 runs 12 residues. V dropped 0 bases and J dropped 4 bases, with 7 bases sitting between them. CDR3: CAWSVGGYEQYF. CDR3 coding DNA: TGTGCCTGGAGTGTAGGGGGTTACGAGCAGTACTTC.

J is TRBJ1-1 and V is TRBV6-5, with 7 bases aligning to TRBD1. J was trimmed by 5 bases and V by 7 bases; bases with no gene match: 7. In germline, CDR1 is MNHEY, CDR2 SVGAGI. CDR3 size: 13 residues. For the CDR3, the DNA is TGTGCCAGCAACGAGGGGGCGCGAACTGAAGCTTTCTTT. Protein product: CASNEGARTEAFF.

The V and J genes are TRBV4-1 and TRBJ1-4, with D hard to call. Between the trimmed V and J ends, which lost 1 base and 4 bases, there was a span of 13 bases. Germline V gene lookup returns CDR1 MGHRA and CDR2 YSYEKL. The CDR3 is 16 amino acids. CDR3 DNA sequence: TGCGCCAGCAGCCAAGGATCGGGCCGCATTAATGAAAAACTGTTTTTT. Translating gives CASSQGSGRINEKLFF.

This clonotype was detected many times. The gene calls are TRBV5-1 and TRBJ2-1, with TRBD2 identical over 12 bases. CDR1 is SGHRS, CDR2 YFSETQ, per germline. The CDR3 totals 19 residues. After removal of 5 bases from V and 0 bases from J, the junction contained 12 bases not matched to a gene. Here the CDR3 DNA reads TGCGCCAGCAGTTCCACTCTAGCGGGAGGGCTAGTCTCCTACAATGAGCAGTTCTTC. Translating it yields CASSSTLAGGLVSYNEQFF.

The chain combines TRBV5-6 with TRBJ2-3; 8 bases map to TRBD2. The CDR3 has 15 residues. V was clipped by 4 bases and J by 6 bases; unmatched bases: 10. Germline V gene lookup returns CDR1 SGHDT and CDR2 YYEEEE. The DNA of the CDR3 is TGTGCCAGCAGCCCCGGAGCGGGGGCTATCGATACGCAGTATTTT. Its protein is CASSPGAGAIDTQYF.

This clonotype was recorded a few times. The chain has TRBV19 and TRBJ1-2; D remains unclear. The CDR3 length is 15 residues. Germline CDR1 is LNHDA and CDR2 is SQIVND (reference sequence). V was clipped by 10 bases and J by 1 base, with 19 bases between them. CDR3 residues: CATKVQAWGNYGYTF. DNA of the CDR3: TGTGCCACTAAAGTTCAAGCTTGGGGTAACTATGGCTACACCTTC.

The V and J genes are TRBV24-1 and TRBJ2-5; D is possibly TRBD1 (5 bases). Germline CDR1 and CDR2: KGHDR and SFDVKD. V was shortened by 0 bases and J by 5 bases, with 6 bases between the two germline ends. The CDR3 has 13 residues. Written as DNA, the CDR3 is TGTGCCACCAGTGATTTGCGACAGGAGACCCAGTACTTC. Amino acids: CATSDLRQETQYF.

This clonotype was counted between two and nine times. The chain's CDR3 is CASLPGGGVIGELFF. The CDR3 region has the DNA TGTGCCTCCCTCCCCGGCGGGGGCGTTATCGGGGAGCTGTTTTTT. The chain links TRBV7-2 to TRBJ2-2; weak D call: TRBD2 (7 bases). The CDR3 has 15 amino acids. The germline V gene has CDR1 SGHTA and CDR2 FQGNSA. Trimming left V 11 bases short and J 7 bases short, with 23 bases between. The full variable domain, completed using reference TRBV7-2 and TRBJ2-2, is GAGVSQSPSNKVTEKGKDVELRCDPISGHTALYWYRQSLGQGLEFLIYFQGNSAPDKSGLPSDRFSAERTGGSVSTLTIQRTQQEDSAVYLCASLPGGGVIGELFFGEGSRLTVL.

This clonotype was seen at least ten times. V is TRBV7-9 and J is TRBJ2-3; the D is unclear. Germline V CDR1 and CDR2: SEHNR, FQNEAQ (reference sequence). The V and J ends lost 5 bases and 3 bases respectively, with 9 bases between them. This CDR3 has 13 amino acids. The DNA for the CDR3 is TGTGCCAGCAGCCGGTATAGGACAGATACGCAGTATTTT. This translates into CASSRYRTDTQYF. Complete variable domain (other parts from reference TRBV7-9 and TRBJ2-3): DTGVSQNPRHKITKRGQNVTFRCDPISEHNRLYWYRQTLGQGPEFLTYFQNEAQLEKSRLLSDRFSAERPKGSFSTLEIQRTEQGDSAMYLCASSRYRTDTQYFGPGTRLTVL.

This clonotype was seen more than once but under ten times. CDR3 residues: CASKDRGSSPLHF. As DNA, the CDR3 is TGTGCCAGCAAGGACAGGGGCTCATCACCCCTCCACTTT. The V and J genes are TRBV2 and TRBJ1-6, with TRBD1 identical over 9 bases. V gave up 7 bases and J gave up 10 bases; unmatched junction bases: 5. The germline V gene encodes CDR1 SNHLY and CDR2 FYNNEI. The CDR3 runs 13 residues. Combining the CDR3 with reference TRBV2 and TRBJ1-6 gives the whole variable domain EPEVTQTPSHQVTQMGQEVILRCVPISNHLYFYWYRQILGQKVEFLVSFYNNEISEKSEIFDDQFSVERPDGSNFTLKIRSTKLEDSAMYFCASKDRGSSPLHFGNGTRLTVT.

The chain links TRBV20-1 to TRBJ1-2; D is undetermined. Germline V lookup: CDR1 DFQATT, CDR2 SNEGSKA (reference sequence). This CDR3 comprises 16 residues. V lost 5 bases and J 2 bases, leaving 21 bases between the germline ends. CDR3 amino acids: CSADPPGQAINYGYTF. CDR3 nucleotide sequence: TGCAGTGCTGACCCTCCTGGGCAGGCGATAAACTATGGCTACACCTTC.

The V and J genes are TRBV3-1 and TRBJ2-3, with 9 nucleotides matching TRBD2. This CDR3 region has 18 residues. V trimming: 4 bases; J trimming: 2 bases; junction bases outside the gene matches: 13. The germline V gene has CDR1 LGHDT and CDR2 YNNKEL (reference sequence). Here the CDR3 DNA reads TGTGCCAGCAGCCCAACCCTCGTCGCGGGGGGGCTCACAGATACGCAGTATTTT. This encodes CASSPTLVAGGLTDTQYF.

This clonotype was picked up a small number of times. The chain combines TRBV10-1 with TRBJ2-7; TRBD1 agrees at 10 bases. The CDR3 covers 17 residues. The germline V gene encodes CDR1 WNHNN and CDR2 SYGVQD (reference sequence). J gave up 0 bases and V 4 bases, and 9 bases lay outside the gene matches. The CDR3 DNA is TGCGCCAGCAGTGTCGGACAGGGGGACCTGAGCTCCTACGAGCAGTACTTC. It codes for CASSVGQGDLSSYEQYF.

This clonotype was counted only a few times. V is TRBV5-1 and J is TRBJ2-5, with D possibly being TRBD1 (6 bases). The germline gives CDR1 SGHRS, CDR2 YFSETQ. The CDR3 loop spans 16 amino acids. The V gene lost 4 bases and the J gene lost 4 bases, with 20 bases spanning the gap. CDR3 protein: CASSTLQGEGRETQYF. The CDR3 DNA follows: TGCGCCAGCAGCACCTTACAGGGCGAGGGGCGAGAGACCCAGTACTTC.

This rearrangement joins TRBV18 to TRBJ2-5; D is unresolved. The CDR3 is made up of 15 amino acids. Looked up from germline, CDR1 is KGHSH and CDR2 is LQKENI. Trimming took 5 bases from V and 0 from J, leaving 13 bases between them. The CDR3 DNA follows: TGTGCCAGCTCATCGACTGGGCAGGACCAAGAGACCCAGTACTTC. Encoded protein: CASSSTGQDQETQYF.

The table lists this clonotype with a few counts. The J gene is TRBJ2-3, the V gene TRBV27, with 7 bases lining up with TRBD2. Germline CDR1 is MNHEY and CDR2 is SMNVEV (reference sequence). The CDR3 extends over 15 amino acids. Trimming at V came to 7 bases and at J to 4 bases, leaving 11 bases not matched to a gene. In nucleotides, the CDR3 is TGTGCCAGCACTCCCTCCGCGGGAGTGGCAGATACGCAGTATTTT. Amino acid sequence: CASTPSAGVADTQYF.

This clonotype was observed a few times. The V gene is TRBV24-1, the J gene TRBJ2-3; weak D call: TRBD1 (6 bases). Trimming removed 1 base from V and 3 bases from J, with 10 bases in between. The CDR3 totals 15 residues. CDR1 is KGHDR and CDR2 is SFDVKD in the germline V gene. CDR3 in amino acids: CATSDFGDITDTQYF. CDR3 nucleotide sequence: TGTGCCACCAGTGATTTTGGGGACATAACAGATACGCAGTATTTT.

The chain uses TRBV7-9 and TRBJ2-5; 7 bases agree with TRBD2. With 5 bases clipped from V and 4 bases from J, the junction kept 7 bases outside the gene matches. CDR3 length: 14 amino acids. CDR1 SEHNR and CDR2 FQNEAQ come from the germline V gene (reference sequence). The CDR3 DNA reads TGTGCCAGCAGCCCGCCCTGGGGGGGAGAGACCCAGTACTTC. It encodes CASSPPWGGETQYF.

This clonotype was detected a few times. This chain connects TRBV7-9 to TRBJ2-1; weak D call: TRBD2 (5 bases). Deletions cut 5 bases from V and 0 bases from J, with 11 bases between. This CDR3 comprises 15 residues. Looked up from germline, CDR1 is SEHNR and CDR2 is FQNEAQ (reference sequence). CDR3 in amino acids: CASSDPGVSYNEQFF. The CDR3 nucleotides are TGTGCCAGCAGCGATCCCGGGGTCTCCTACAATGAGCAGTTCTTC.

This clonotype was picked up one time. The rearrangement uses TRBV5-1 and TRBJ2-1; 12 nucleotides match TRBD2. The CDR3 spans 17 residues. Germline trimming cut 3 bases from V and 7 bases from J; bases unmatched to any gene: 11. Looked up from germline, CDR1 is SGHRS and CDR2 is YFSETQ. Here the CDR3 reads CASSSLLAGGSMNEQFF. Written as DNA, the CDR3 is TGCGCCAGCAGCTCCCTACTAGCGGGAGGTTCTATGAATGAGCAGTTCTTC.

The rearrangement uses TRBV12-3 or TRBV12-4 and TRBJ2-3, with a possible D match to TRBD2 (5 bases). This CDR3 is 14 amino acids long. V was cut by 3 bases and J by 4 bases, with 11 bases left in between. The CDR3 loop is CASSLDGRADTQYF. CDR3 nucleotide sequence: TGTGCCAGCAGTTTGGACGGGCGGGCAGATACGCAGTATTTT.

This clonotype was seen more than once but under ten times. The CDR3 DNA follows: TGCGCCAGCAGCTTTGACATAAAGATGAACTATGGCTACACCTTC. Amino acids: CASSFDIKMNYGYTF. This sequence joins TRBV5-1 and TRBJ1-2, with no clear D. The CDR3 spans 15 residues. Germline-derived CDR1 and CDR2 are SGHRS and YFSETQ. Trimming took 2 bases from V and 2 from J, leaving 13 bases between them. The full variable domain, in which reference TRBV5-1 and TRBJ1-2 provide the parts outside the CDR3, is KAGVTQTPRYLIKTRGQQVTLSCSPISGHRSVSWYQQTPGQGLQFLFEYFSETQRNKGNFPGRFSGRQFSNSRSEMNVSTLELGDSALYLCASSFDIKMNYGYTFGSGTRLTVV.

In its sample, this clonotype was seen a few times. CDR3 residues: CASSHPSGSGGDTGELFF. CDR3 sequence (DNA): TGCGCCAGCAGTCACCCGTCGGGCTCTGGGGGAGACACCGGGGAGCTGTTTTTT. The chain recombines TRBV23-1 with TRBJ2-2; the D call may be TRBD1 or TRBD2 (5 bases each). TRBV23-1 carries the ORF label, with uncertain function. Trimming pared 3 bases from V and 3 bases from J, leaving 20 bases between. This CDR3 spans 18 amino acids.

A single count supports this clonotype. The rearrangement links TRBV6-1 to TRBJ1-4; D is ambiguous. Germline V gene sequence: CDR1 MNHNS, CDR2 SASEGT. The CDR3 totals 15 residues. V shed 1 base and J shed 8 bases, with 14 bases lying between them. CDR3 sequence (DNA): TGTGCCAGCAGTGAAGATGCCCGCCGGTACGAAAAACTGTTTTTT. Protein: CASSEDARRYEKLFF.

This clonotype was counted between two and nine times. The chain employs TRBV6-1 and TRBJ1-4, with TRBD1 as a possible D gene (5 bases). The CDR3 runs to 12 residues. Germline CDR1 MNHNS, CDR2 SASEGT. The ends were cut back, 5 bases at V and 8 bases at J, with 9 bases in the middle. CDR3 loop: CASSWDGEKLFF. For the CDR3, the DNA is TGTGCCAGCAGTTGGGACGGCGAAAAACTGTTTTTT.